These 11 T cell receptor beta chains originate from one sample sequenced in a study of T-cell memory formation after mild COVID-19. TCRdb independently ran MiXCR on the 5' RACE reads; one entry per CDR3 protein. The table lists some 490,000 distinct CDR3 sequences, 18% of them singletons. Material: PBMCs or a T cell subset sorted from them (not recorded which). The receptors come from an adult woman who had mild COVID-19 (a few samples of this study predate the infection). Cell type and time point are not known.

This clonotype has a handful of counts. As DNA, the CDR3 is TGTGCCTGGAGTATCCGAGGAGTATACGAGCAGTACTTC. This encodes CAWSIRGVYEQYF. The chain carries TRBV30 and TRBJ2-7; D not resolved. This CDR3 is built from 13 residues. Germline V lookup: CDR1 GTSNPN, CDR2 SVGIG (reference sequence). Trimming removed 2 bases from V and 4 bases from J, with 12 bases in between.

This clonotype was picked up a small number of times. The rearrangement links TRBV29-1 to TRBJ1-1; D is uncertain. V was clipped by 1 base and J by 0 bases, with 6 bases between them. Germline lookup yields CDR1 SQVTM and CDR2 ANQGSEA. This CDR3 region has 13 residues. The DNA for the CDR3 is TGCAGCGTTGAAGGTACCTTGAACACTGAAGCTTTCTTT. It translates to CSVEGTLNTEAFF.

The chain carries TRBV24-1 and TRBJ2-5, with D unclear. Germline V gives CDR1 KGHDR, CDR2 SFDVKD. Trimming cost V 9 bases and J 9 bases, with 10 bases left between them. The CDR3 has 10 amino acids. CDR3 bases: TGTGCCACCGGTAGTAATTCCCAGTACTTC. The encoded protein is CATGSNSQYF.

This clonotype was counted a few times. The rearrangement uses TRBV18 and TRBJ2-7; D remains ambiguous. V shed 2 bases and J shed 2 bases, with 10 bases lying between them. CDR1 is KGHSH and CDR2 is LQKENI in the germline V gene. The CDR3 spans 14 residues. Written as DNA, the CDR3 is TGTGCCAGCTCACCAGTGGAGTTCCCCTACGAGCAGTACTTC. Translation gives CASSPVEFPYEQYF.

This clonotype has only a few counts. The chain employs TRBV12-3 or TRBV12-4 and TRBJ2-7; possibly TRBD2 for D (7 bases). This CDR3 has 14 residues. V lost 7 bases to trimming and J lost 6 bases, with 19 bases between them. The CDR3 region is CASKYTGGLGEQYF. Written as DNA, the CDR3 is TGTGCCAGCAAATATACGGGGGGCTTGGGCGAGCAGTACTTC.

V and J are TRBV3-1 and TRBJ2-5; D perhaps matches TRBD2 (6 bases). The CDR3 sequence is 13 residues long. The V and J ends lost 0 bases and 7 bases respectively, with 9 bases between them. CDR1 is LGHDT and CDR2 is YNNKEL in the germline V gene (reference sequence). The CDR3 loop reads CASSQDWGGTQYF. The CDR3 nucleotides read TGTGCCAGCAGCCAAGATTGGGGAGGGACCCAGTACTTC.

This clonotype was recorded many times. The V gene is TRBV5-1, the J gene TRBJ2-1; TRBD2 aligns across 16 bases. After removal of 3 bases from V and 0 bases from J, the junction contained 6 bases not matched to a gene. The CDR3 loop spans 19 amino acids. Germline CDR1 reads SGHRS; CDR2 reads YFSETQ. The CDR3 sequence: CASSSGLAGGPSSYNEQFF. The CDR3 DNA sequence: TGCGCCAGCAGCTCGGGACTAGCGGGAGGGCCTAGCTCCTACAATGAGCAGTTCTTC.

The genes are TRBV10-3 and TRBJ1-5; no clear D. Germline CDR1 and CDR2: ENHRY and SYGVKD. The V end was cut by 0 bases, the J end by 4 bases, with 10 bases between. The CDR3 loop spans 15 amino acids. The CDR3 nucleotides are TGTGCCATCAGTGAGTCCGGCCATGTGAATCAGCCCCAGCATTTT. Encoded protein: CAISESGHVNQPQHF.

This clonotype came up a few times. The J gene is TRBJ2-7, the V gene TRBV6-5; possibly TRBD1 for D (5 bases). Germline V gives CDR1 MNHEY, CDR2 SVGAGI. This CDR3 has 16 residues. V was trimmed by 6 bases and J by 2 bases, leaving 20 bases between them. The CDR3 DNA is TGTGCCAGCAGCCACAGGAAAGGTAGTGGTGCCTACGAGCAGTACTTC. Amino acid sequence: CASSHRKGSGAYEQYF.

The rearrangement joins TRBV5-1 to TRBJ2-1; TRBD2 aligns across 10 bases. The V segment lost 5 bases and the J segment 5 bases; nucleotides outside the gene matches: 7. This CDR3 is built from 15 residues. Germline CDR1 and CDR2: SGHRS and YFSETQ. The CDR3, as DNA: TGCGCCAGCAGGGATAGCGGGGGGTCCCACAATGAGCAGTTCTTC. Amino acid sequence: CASRDSGGSHNEQFF.

This chain links TRBV6-5 with TRBJ2-3, with 8 nucleotides matching TRBD1. This CDR3 is 15 amino acids long. The V and J ends lost 6 bases and 0 bases, in that order; junction bases with no gene match: 5. CDR1 and CDR2 from the germline V gene are MNHEY and SVGAGI. The CDR3 sequence: CASRGGQASTDTQYF. CDR3 nucleotides: TGTGCCAGCAGGGGGGGACAGGCAAGCACAGATACGCAGTATTTT.